This T cell receptor (beta chain) was sequenced in a study of CD8+ T cells in alopecia areata. The treatment: oral pan-JAK inhibitor, 5-10 mg twice daily. This clone was counted a few times. Other DNA variants within this sample encode the same CDR3. Extracted from the samples, RNA was reverse transcribed into cDNA to serve as the sequencing template. The assay was immunoSEQ multiplex PCR, and TCRdb's table has in-frame clones only and misses some. The sample yields under 300,000 clones, 60% seen once. The CDR3 is made up of 13 amino acids. Trimming took off 5 bases at V and 4 bases at J, with 11 bases between the two ends. The germline CDR1 and CDR2 sequences are ENHRY and SYGVKD.

The sequencing used CD4+ T cells sorted from blood, collected at approximately week 51, from a patient treated with tofacitinib. The clonotype originates from a human donor with alopecia areata. The chain links TRBV10-3 to TRBJ2-5, with D perhaps given as TRBD1 or TRBD2 (6 bases each). Here the CDR3 DNA reads TGTGCCATCAGTCAACAGGGAGGAGAGACCCAGTACTTC. Translating it yields CAISQQGGETQYF.